Listed here are 28 T cell receptor beta chains from one sample, sequenced in a study of control samples from healthy donors and cancer patients (dated by TCRdb to the early 2020s). The library was obtained by the immunoSEQ multiplex PCR assay. As stored in TCRdb, this immuneACCESS dataset retains in-frame rearrangements with V and J assigned. A fraction of the clones does not appear; measured against another copy, unresolved V genes explain less than half of the discrepancy, and the remainder lacks a known reason. This sample has some 140,000 clones in its table, and approximately 93% of those were observed once. The top ten hold around 6.2% of the sample. The material sequenced was blood. These receptors were collected from a man between 35 and 55 years old in good health.

This sequence joins TRBV5-5 and TRBJ1-1; D perhaps matches TRBD1 (5 bases). Germline CDR1 SGHKS, CDR2 YYEKEE (reference sequence). The CDR3 runs to 14 residues. V shed 1 base and J shed 5 bases, with 12 bases lying between them. CDR3: CASSLTGAGTEAFF. The CDR3 bases are TGTGCCAGCAGCTTGACTGGGGCAGGGACTGAAGCTTTCTTT.

V and J are TRBV5-6 and TRBJ1-2; D not resolved. The germline V gene has CDR1 SGHDT and CDR2 YYEEEE. The V and J ends lost 2 bases and 4 bases respectively, with 12 bases between them. The CDR3 contains 14 residues. The CDR3 protein is CASSFGPSPYGYTF. The CDR3 bases are TGTGCCAGCAGCTTCGGACCGAGCCCCTATGGCTACACCTTC.

Of note for this clone: Additional DNA sequences in this sample encode the identical CDR3. The chain combines TRBV19 with TRBJ2-5, with 8 bases fitting TRBD1. This CDR3 is 14 amino acids long. V trimming: 1 base; J trimming: 5 bases; junction bases outside the gene matches: 3. Germline V gives CDR1 LNHDA, CDR2 SQIVND (reference sequence). The CDR3 here is CASSIGQGAETQYF. DNA for the CDR3: TGTGCCAGTAGTATAGGGCAGGGGGCTGAGACCCAGTACTTC.

CDR3 nucleotides: TGTGCCAGCTCACAGGGACCCTACGAGCAGTACTTC. Encoded protein: CASSQGPYEQYF. The chain uses TRBV18 and TRBJ2-7, with D perhaps matching TRBD1 or TRBD2 (5 bases each). V gave up 4 bases and J gave up 2 bases, with 6 bases separating them. The germline gives CDR1 KGHSH, CDR2 LQKENI. This CDR3 is built from 12 residues.

CDR3 nucleotides: TGTGCCAGCAGCCGGGGACTAGCTACGAATGAGCAGTTCTTC. It yields the protein CASSRGLATNEQFF. V and J are TRBV7-2 and TRBJ2-1; 9 bases match TRBD2. Germline lookup yields CDR1 SGHTA and CDR2 FQGNSA. This CDR3 has 14 amino acids. V lost 5 bases to trimming and J lost 7 bases; unmatched junction nucleotides: 6.

The chain carries TRBV7-3 and TRBJ1-5; TRBD1 agrees at 9 bases. The V segment lost 4 bases and the J segment 3 bases; nucleotides outside the gene matches: 10. The CDR3 runs to 17 residues. Germline CDR1 is SGHTA and CDR2 is FQGTGA. The CDR3 here is CASSSSGTGLFNQPQHF. In nucleotides, the CDR3 is TGTGCCAGCAGCTCATCCGGGACAGGGCTTTTCAATCAGCCCCAGCATTTT.

V usage is TRBV28 and J usage is TRBJ2-2; 7 nucleotides line up with TRBD1. Germline CDR1 MDHEN, CDR2 SYDVKM. This CDR3 region has 15 residues. J lost 0 bases, V lost 3 bases, and 1 base had no gene match. The CDR3 coding sequence is TGTGCCAGCAGTTTCGGGACAGCGAACACCGGGGAGCTGTTTTTT. As protein: CASSFGTANTGELFF.

CDR3 coding DNA: TGTGCCAGCAGCCAATTCCTAGATGGAGGGGAGCTGTTTTTT. Translated: CASSQFLDGGELFF. The chain recombines TRBV14 with TRBJ2-2, with unresolved D. With 2 bases removed from V and 8 bases from J, the gap between germline ends came to 12 bases. Looked up from germline, CDR1 is SGHDN and CDR2 is FVKESK. This CDR3 has 14 amino acids. Filled out from reference TRBV14 and TRBJ2-2, the complete variable domain reads EAGVTQFPSHSVIEKGQTVTLRCDPISGHDNLYWYRRVMGKEIKFLLHFVKESKQDESGMPNNRFLAERTGGTYSTLKVQPAELEDSGVYFCASSQFLDGGELFFGEGSRLTVL.

The rearrangement joins TRBV6-1 to TRBJ2-5; D might be TRBD1 (6 bases). The CDR3 length is 14 residues. Germline CDR1 MNHNS, CDR2 SASEGT. The V and J ends lost 2 bases and 5 bases respectively, with 12 bases between them. CDR3 nucleotides: TGTGCCAGCAGTGAATCGAGGGGGTGGGAGACCCAGTACTTC. Protein product: CASSESRGWETQYF.

V is TRBV2 and J is TRBJ2-7; D is uncertain. Germline loops: CDR1 SNHLY, CDR2 FYNNEI. Trimming removed 2 bases from V and 1 base from J, with 6 bases in between. The CDR3 has 13 amino acids. The DNA for the CDR3 is TGTGCCAGCAGTGAATCCGGGTCCTACGAGCAGTACTTC. Residues: CASSESGSYEQYF. The full variable domain, completed using reference TRBV2 and TRBJ2-7, is EPEVTQTPSHQVTQMGQEVILRCVPISNHLYFYWYRQILGQKVEFLVSFYNNEISEKSEIFDDQFSVERPDGSNFTLKIRSTKLEDSAMYFCASSESGSYEQYFGPGTRLTVT.

This clone was seen a handful of times. The V and J genes are TRBV29-1 and TRBJ1-3, with D possibly TRBD1 on 5 matching bases. Trimming pared 4 bases from V and 4 bases from J, leaving 11 bases between. Germline CDR1 and CDR2: SQVTM and ANQGSEA. CDR3 size: 13 residues. CDR3 loop: CSVVLGGGNTIYF. CDR3 DNA sequence: TGCAGCGTTGTATTGGGGGGGGGAAACACCATATATTTT.

The gene calls are TRBV30 and TRBJ2-7, with 7 bases lining up with TRBD1. Germline CDR1 and CDR2: GTSNPN and SVGIG (reference sequence). The CDR3 totals 14 residues. V lost 3 bases and J lost 2; bases outside the gene matches: 7. The CDR3 loop is CAWRRDRAAYEQYF. CDR3 coding DNA: TGTGCCTGGAGGAGAGACAGGGCCGCCTACGAGCAGTACTTC.

The chain couples TRBV9 to TRBJ2-7; D might be TRBD1 (6 bases). Trimming removed 0 bases at V and 0 bases at J, with 7 bases between. The CDR3 runs 14 residues. Per germline, CDR1 SGDLS and CDR2 YYNGEE. Here the CDR3 reads CASSVGGHSYEQYF. The CDR3 nucleotides read TGTGCCAGCAGCGTAGGGGGACACTCCTACGAGCAGTACTTC.

This sequence joins TRBV5-8 and TRBJ2-3; TRBD2 aligns across 7 bases. This CDR3 has 16 residues. The trim removed 8 bases at V and 2 bases at J, leaving 14 bases unmatched. Germline V lookup: CDR1 SGHTS, CDR2 YDEGEE. DNA for the CDR3: TGTGCCAGTCTTCTGGGGAGCGGGGCGAACACAGATACGCAGTATTTT. Translation: CASLLGSGANTDTQYF.

This chain links TRBV5-1 with TRBJ1-1, with no clear D. The CDR3 extends over 13 amino acids. Germline V lookup: CDR1 SGHRS, CDR2 YFSETQ. Between the trimmed V and J ends, which lost 1 base and 5 bases, there was a span of 9 bases. The CDR3 region is CASSLSGGTEAFF. CDR3 DNA sequence: TGCGCCAGCAGCTTGTCTGGAGGGACTGAAGCTTTCTTT. Together with reference TRBV5-1 and TRBJ1-1, the CDR3 gives the full variable domain: KAGVTQTPRYLIKTRGQQVTLSCSPISGHRSVSWYQQTPGQGLQFLFEYFSETQRNKGNFPGRFSGRQFSNSRSEMNVSTLELGDSALYLCASSLSGGTEAFFGQGTRLTVV.

This clone was observed once. This chain joins TRBV5-1 and TRBJ1-2; 7 bases map to TRBD1. The CDR3 is 15 amino acids. Germline values: CDR1 SGHRS, CDR2 YFSETQ. V shed 2 bases, J shed 6 bases, and the junction held 10 bases outside the gene matches. For the CDR3, the DNA is TGCGCCAGCAGCTTTACCGGCGACAGGGTGGATGGCTACACCTTC. This codes for CASSFTGDRVDGYTF.

This clone was recorded once. The chain uses TRBV6-1 and TRBJ2-2, with 7 bases lining up with TRBD1. V dropped 0 bases and J dropped 4; count of bases not matched to a gene: 14. This CDR3 spans 19 amino acids. The germline gives CDR1 MNHNS, CDR2 SASEGT. CDR3 amino acids: CASSEAGRGSGQSTGELFF. The CDR3 DNA sequence: TGTGCCAGCAGTGAAGCGGGGAGAGGGTCGGGACAGAGCACCGGGGAGCTGTTTTTT.

The chain employs TRBV10-2 and TRBJ1-6; 11 bases agree with TRBD1. The CDR3 spans 14 residues. The ends lost 8 bases at V and 10 bases at J; junction bases unmatched: 7. Germline lookup yields CDR1 WSHSY and CDR2 SAAADI. The CDR3 DNA follows: TGCGCCAGCCGGCGGGGACAGGGGGGCTCACCCCTCCACTTT. As protein: CASRRGQGGSPLHF.

The chain uses TRBV6-5 and TRBJ1-1; 7 bases agree with TRBD1. J gave up 2 bases and V 5 bases, and 8 bases lay outside the gene matches. Germline V gene lookup returns CDR1 MNHEY and CDR2 SVGAGI. CDR3 size: 15 residues. The CDR3 nucleotides read TGTGCCAGCAGTACCGACAGGGCCGCCAACACTGAAGCTTTCTTT. Its translation: CASSTDRAANTEAFF.

J is TRBJ2-2 and V is TRBV24-1; 9 bases are a match to TRBD1. CDR1 and CDR2 (germline): KGHDR, SFDVKD. J gave up 9 bases and V 2 bases, and 12 bases lay outside the gene matches. This CDR3 has 17 amino acids. CDR3 coding DNA: TGTGCCACCAGTGATTCGAACAGGGGGCTCCCGGCTCGGGAGCTGTTTTTT. Protein: CATSDSNRGLPARELFF.

The rearrangement links TRBV27 to TRBJ1-2; no firm D call. V lost 4 bases to trimming and J lost 7 bases, with 10 bases between them. The CDR3 runs to 12 residues. Germline V gives CDR1 MNHEY, CDR2 SMNVEV (reference sequence). CDR3 in amino acids: CASSSWTGGYTF. The CDR3 DNA is TGTGCCAGCAGTTCCTGGACGGGTGGCTACACCTTC.

This sequence joins TRBV2 and TRBJ1-1; D gene unclear. This CDR3 is built from 14 residues. From germline, CDR1 is SNHLY and CDR2 FYNNEI. Trimming cost V 4 bases and J 0 bases, with 9 bases left between them. DNA for the CDR3: TGTGCCAGCAGTGCTGGACGTATGAACACTGAAGCTTTCTTT. As protein: CASSAGRMNTEAFF. Full variable domain (remainder filled in from reference TRBV2 and TRBJ1-1): EPEVTQTPSHQVTQMGQEVILRCVPISNHLYFYWYRQILGQKVEFLVSFYNNEISEKSEIFDDQFSVERPDGSNFTLKIRSTKLEDSAMYFCASSAGRMNTEAFFGQGTRLTVV.

V gene TRBV28 combines with J gene TRBJ1-1; TRBD1 matches 7 bases. The CDR3 spans 15 residues. V trimming: 2 bases; J trimming: 2 bases; junction bases outside the gene matches: 5. CDR1 and CDR2 from the germline V gene are MDHEN and SYDVKM. The CDR3 region has the DNA TGTGCCAGCAGTTTAACAGGGGTCGGAAACACTGAAGCTTTCTTT. It encodes CASSLTGVGNTEAFF. Using reference TRBV28 and TRBJ1-1 for the parts outside the CDR3, the full variable domain is DVKVTQSSRYLVKRTGEKVFLECVQDMDHENMFWYRQDPGLGLRLIYFSYDVKMKEKGDIPEGYSVSREKKERFSLILESASTNQTSMYLCASSLTGVGNTEAFFGQGTRLTVV.

The chain employs TRBV30 and TRBJ1-6; D is undetermined. This CDR3 comprises 15 residues. V lost 0 bases to trimming and J lost 7 bases, with 13 bases between them. CDR1 is GTSNPN and CDR2 is SVGIG in the germline V gene (reference sequence). CDR3 residues: CAWSVASKTNSPLHF. DNA for the CDR3: TGTGCCTGGAGTGTAGCAAGTAAAACAAATTCACCCCTCCACTTT.

The chain carries TRBV7-9 and TRBJ1-5; weak D call: TRBD1 (6 bases). The germline V gene has CDR1 SEHNR and CDR2 FQNEAQ (reference sequence). The CDR3 contains 14 residues. Trimming stripped 1 base from V and 9 bases from J, with 13 bases between. CDR3 nucleotides: TGTGCCAGCAGCTTAGGGACAGCCCAGCGGCCCCAGCATTTT. Its translation is CASSLGTAQRPQHF.

The chain is built from TRBV5-6 and TRBJ1-2; D is undetermined. Looked up from germline, CDR1 is SGHDT and CDR2 is YYEEEE. The ends were cut back, 0 bases at V and 0 bases at J, with 9 bases in the middle. This CDR3 has 15 residues. CDR3 bases: TGTGCCAGCAGCTTGGAGCCAGGAGCTAACTATGGCTACACCTTC. Encoded protein: CASSLEPGANYGYTF.

Only a few counts were recorded for this clone. The chain couples TRBV3-1 (or the pseudogene TRBV3-2) to TRBJ1-1; 8 bases match TRBD1. The CDR3 has 14 amino acids. Germline CDR1 is LGHDT and CDR2 is YNNKEL (reference sequence). Germline trimming cut 5 bases from V and 0 bases from J; bases unmatched to any gene: 2. The CDR3 protein is CASSGQGMNTEAFF. The CDR3 nucleotides are TGTGCCAGCAGCGGACAGGGAATGAACACTGAAGCTTTCTTT.

The chain links TRBV2 to TRBJ1-6; D is perhaps TRBD1 (5 bases). CDR1 and CDR2 (germline): SNHLY, FYNNEI. CDR3 length equals 12 residues. V lost 9 bases to trimming and J lost 9 bases, with 12 bases between them. CDR3: CASGGFLSPLHF. CDR3 bases: TGTGCCAGTGGGGGGTTTCTTTCACCCCTCCACTTT.